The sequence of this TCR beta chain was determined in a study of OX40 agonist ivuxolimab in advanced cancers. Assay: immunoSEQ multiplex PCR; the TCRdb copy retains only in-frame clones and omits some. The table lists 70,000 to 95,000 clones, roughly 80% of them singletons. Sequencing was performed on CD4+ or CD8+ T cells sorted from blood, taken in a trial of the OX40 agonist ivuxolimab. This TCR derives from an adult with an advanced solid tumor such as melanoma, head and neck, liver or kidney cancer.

CDR3 nucleotide sequence: TGTGCCAGCAGCAATGAAGAATCTGGTGTATGGGACGGGGAGCTGTTTTTT. Amino acid sequence: CASSNEESGVWDGELFF. The chain combines TRBV7-2 with TRBJ2-2; unclear D gene. V lost 5 bases and J 7 bases, leaving 23 bases between the germline ends. In germline, CDR1 is SGHTA, CDR2 FQGNSA. The CDR3 runs to 17 residues.